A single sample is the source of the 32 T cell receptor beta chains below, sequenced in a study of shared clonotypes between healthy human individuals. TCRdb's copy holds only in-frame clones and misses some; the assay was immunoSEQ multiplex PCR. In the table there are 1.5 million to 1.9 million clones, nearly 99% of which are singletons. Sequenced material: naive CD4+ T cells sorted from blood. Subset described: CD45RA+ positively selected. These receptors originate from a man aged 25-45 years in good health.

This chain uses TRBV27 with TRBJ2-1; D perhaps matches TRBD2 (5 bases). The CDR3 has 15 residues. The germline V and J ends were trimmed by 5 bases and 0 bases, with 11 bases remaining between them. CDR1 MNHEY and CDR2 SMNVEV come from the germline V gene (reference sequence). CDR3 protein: CASSRGRRSYNEQFF. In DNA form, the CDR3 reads TGTGCCAGCAGTAGAGGGAGACGCTCCTACAATGAGCAGTTCTTC.

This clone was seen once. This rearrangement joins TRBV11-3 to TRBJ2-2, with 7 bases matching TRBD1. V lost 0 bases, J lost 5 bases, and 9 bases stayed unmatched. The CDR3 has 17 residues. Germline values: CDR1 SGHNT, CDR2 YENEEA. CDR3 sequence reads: CASSLDLRVQGTGELFF. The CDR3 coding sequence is TGTGCCAGCAGCTTAGATCTCAGGGTACAGGGGACCGGGGAGCTGTTTTTT.

In DNA form, the CDR3 reads TGTGCCAGCAGTGAGGTGTTGTCCAATCAGCCCCAGCATTTT. This sequence encodes CASSEVLSNQPQHF. The chain links TRBV2 to TRBJ1-5; no clear D gene. The ends were cut back, 3 bases at V and 3 bases at J, with 9 bases in the middle. Germline values: CDR1 SNHLY, CDR2 FYNNEI. CDR3 size: 14 residues.

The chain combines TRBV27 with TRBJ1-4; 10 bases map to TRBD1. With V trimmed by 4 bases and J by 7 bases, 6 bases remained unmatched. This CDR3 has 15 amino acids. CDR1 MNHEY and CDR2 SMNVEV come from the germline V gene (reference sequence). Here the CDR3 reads CASSSDRGRGEKLFF. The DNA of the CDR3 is TGTGCCAGCAGTTCCGACAGGGGGCGCGGTGAAAAACTGTTTTTT.

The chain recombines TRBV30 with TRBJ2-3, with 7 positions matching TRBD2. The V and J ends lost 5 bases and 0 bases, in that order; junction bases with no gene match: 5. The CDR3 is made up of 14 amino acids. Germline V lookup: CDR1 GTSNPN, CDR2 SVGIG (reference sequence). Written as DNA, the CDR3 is TGTGCCTGGGAGGGCGGGAGAAGCACAGATACGCAGTATTTT. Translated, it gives CAWEGGRSTDTQYF.

Here the CDR3 reads CASSSRAGTGSHEQYF. The CDR3 DNA follows: TGTGCCAGCAGTTCACGCGCCGGGACAGGGTCCCACGAGCAGTACTTC. The J gene is TRBJ2-7, the V gene TRBV6-5; TRBD1 aligns across 9 bases. This CDR3 comprises 16 residues. With V trimmed by 4 bases and J by 5 bases, 12 bases remained unmatched. The germline gives CDR1 MNHEY, CDR2 SVGAGI.

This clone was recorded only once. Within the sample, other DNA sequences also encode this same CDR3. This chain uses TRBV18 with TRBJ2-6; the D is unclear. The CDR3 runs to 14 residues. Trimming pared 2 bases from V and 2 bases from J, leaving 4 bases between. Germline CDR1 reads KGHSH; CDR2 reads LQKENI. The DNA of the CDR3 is TGTGCCAGCTCACCAGGTCCTGGGGCCAACGTCCTGACTTTC. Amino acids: CASSPGPGANVLTF.

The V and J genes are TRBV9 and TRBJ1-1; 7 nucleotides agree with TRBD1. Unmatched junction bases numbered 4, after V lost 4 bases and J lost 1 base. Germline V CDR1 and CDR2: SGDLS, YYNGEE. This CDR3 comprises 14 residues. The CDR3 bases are TGTGCCAGCAGCATAACAGGGGCGAACACTGAAGCTTTCTTT. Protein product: CASSITGANTEAFF.

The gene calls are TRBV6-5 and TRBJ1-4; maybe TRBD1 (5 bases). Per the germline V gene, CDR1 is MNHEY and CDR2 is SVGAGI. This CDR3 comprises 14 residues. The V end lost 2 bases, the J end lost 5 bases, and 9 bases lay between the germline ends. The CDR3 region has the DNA TGTGCCAGCAGTTACAGGGGCAAAAATGAAAAACTGTTTTTT. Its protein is CASSYRGKNEKLFF.

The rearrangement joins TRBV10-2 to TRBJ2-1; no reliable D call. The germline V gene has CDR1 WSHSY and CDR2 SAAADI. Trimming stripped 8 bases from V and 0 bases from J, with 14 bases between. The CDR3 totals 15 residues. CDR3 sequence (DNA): TGCGCCAGCGCCTCCTTTTTGGGCTCCTACAATGAGCAGTTCTTC. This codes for CASASFLGSYNEQFF.

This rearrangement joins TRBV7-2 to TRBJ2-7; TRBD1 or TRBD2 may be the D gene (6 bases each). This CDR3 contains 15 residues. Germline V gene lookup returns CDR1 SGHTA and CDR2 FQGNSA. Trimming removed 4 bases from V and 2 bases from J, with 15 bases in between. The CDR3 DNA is TGTGCCAGCAGCTCCAGGGGTGGCGGGGCCTACGAGCAGTACTTC. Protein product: CASSSRGGGAYEQYF.

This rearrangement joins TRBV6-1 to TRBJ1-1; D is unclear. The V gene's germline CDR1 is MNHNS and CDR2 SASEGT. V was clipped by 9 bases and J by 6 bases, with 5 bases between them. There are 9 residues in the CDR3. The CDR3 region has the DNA TGTGCCAGTTATCCTGAAGCTTTCTTT. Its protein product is CASYPEAFF.

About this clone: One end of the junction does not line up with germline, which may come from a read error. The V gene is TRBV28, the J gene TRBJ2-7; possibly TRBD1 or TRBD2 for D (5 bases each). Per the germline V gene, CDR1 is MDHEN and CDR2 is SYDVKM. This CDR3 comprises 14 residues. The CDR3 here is CASSLPGTSDEQYF. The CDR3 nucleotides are TGTGCCAGCAGTCTACCCGGGACCTCCGACGAGCAGTACTTC.

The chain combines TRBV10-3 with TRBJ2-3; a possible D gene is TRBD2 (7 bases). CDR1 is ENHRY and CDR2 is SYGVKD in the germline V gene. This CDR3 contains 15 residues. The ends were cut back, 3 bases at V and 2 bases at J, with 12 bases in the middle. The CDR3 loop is CAISERGGITDTQYF. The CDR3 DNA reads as TGTGCCATCAGTGAAAGGGGGGGGATCACAGATACGCAGTATTTT.

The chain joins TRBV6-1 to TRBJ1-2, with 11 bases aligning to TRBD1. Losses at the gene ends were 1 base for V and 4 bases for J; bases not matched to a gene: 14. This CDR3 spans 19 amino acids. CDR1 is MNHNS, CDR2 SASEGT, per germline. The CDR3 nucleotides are TGTGCCAGCAGTGAAGTTTGGGGGACAGGGGGTCTCGCAATCTATGGCTACACCTTC. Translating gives CASSEVWGTGGLAIYGYTF.

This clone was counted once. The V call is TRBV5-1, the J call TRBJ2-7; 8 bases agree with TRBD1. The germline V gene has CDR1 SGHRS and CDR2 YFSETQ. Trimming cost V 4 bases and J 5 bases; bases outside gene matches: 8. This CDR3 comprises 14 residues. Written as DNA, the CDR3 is TGCGCCAGCAGCAAACGGACAGGGTTGGACGAGCAGTACTTC. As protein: CASSKRTGLDEQYF.

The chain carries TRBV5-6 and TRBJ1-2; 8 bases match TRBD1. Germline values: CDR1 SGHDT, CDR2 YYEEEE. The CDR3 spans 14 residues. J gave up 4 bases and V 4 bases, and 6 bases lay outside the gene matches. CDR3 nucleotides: TGTGCCAGCAGCCAACCAGGACAGGGCTATGGCTACACCTTC. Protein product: CASSQPGQGYGYTF.

CDR3 DNA sequence: TGTGCCAGCAGCTTGGCCCAGACAGGGGCCACTGAAGCTTTCTTT. Translation gives CASSLAQTGATEAFF. The chain is built from TRBV5-4 and TRBJ1-1, with 8 positions matching TRBD1. The CDR3 covers 15 residues. Germline-derived CDR1 and CDR2 are SGHNT and YYREEE (reference sequence). V was clipped by 0 bases and J by 4 bases; unmatched bases: 5.

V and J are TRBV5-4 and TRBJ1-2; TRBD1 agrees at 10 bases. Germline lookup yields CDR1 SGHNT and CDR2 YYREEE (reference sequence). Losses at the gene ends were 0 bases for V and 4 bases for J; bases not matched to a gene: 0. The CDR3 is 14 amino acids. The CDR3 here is CASSLGDRGYGYTF. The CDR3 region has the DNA TGTGCCAGCAGCTTGGGGGACAGGGGCTATGGCTACACCTTC.

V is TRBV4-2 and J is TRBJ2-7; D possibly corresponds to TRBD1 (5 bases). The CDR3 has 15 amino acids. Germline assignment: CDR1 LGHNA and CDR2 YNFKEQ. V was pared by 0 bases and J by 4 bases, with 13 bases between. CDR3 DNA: TGTGCCAGCAGCCAAGATTTACAGGTCGAATACGAGCAGTACTTC. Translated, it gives CASSQDLQVEYEQYF.

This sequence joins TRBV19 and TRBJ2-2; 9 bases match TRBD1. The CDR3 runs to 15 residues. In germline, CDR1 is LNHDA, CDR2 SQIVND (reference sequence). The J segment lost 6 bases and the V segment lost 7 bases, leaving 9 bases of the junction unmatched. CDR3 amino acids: CASTLRTGAAGELFF. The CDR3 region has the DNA TGTGCCAGTACCCTAAGGACAGGGGCGGCCGGGGAGCTGTTTTTT. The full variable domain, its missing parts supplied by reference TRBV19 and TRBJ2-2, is DGGITQSPKYLFRKEGQNVTLSCEQNLNHDAMYWYRQDPGQGLRLIYYSQIVNDFQKGDIAEGYSVSREKKESFPLTVTSAQKNPTAFYLCASTLRTGAAGELFFGEGSRLTVL.

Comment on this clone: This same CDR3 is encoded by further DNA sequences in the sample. The CDR3 DNA sequence: TGTGCCAGCAGCGTAGCAACCGGCTACGAGCAGTACTTC. This sequence encodes CASSVATGYEQYF. The chain uses TRBV9 and TRBJ2-7; D gene ambiguous. The ends were cut back, 0 bases at V and 3 bases at J, with 7 bases in the middle. Germline CDR1 and CDR2: SGDLS and YYNGEE. The CDR3 is 13 residues long. The whole variable domain, remainder taken from reference TRBV9 and TRBJ2-7, is DSGVTQTPKHLITATGQRVTLRCSPRSGDLSVYWYQQSLDQGLQFLIQYYNGEERAKGNILERFSAQQFPDLHSELNLSSLELGDSALYFCASSVATGYEQYFGPGTRLTVT.

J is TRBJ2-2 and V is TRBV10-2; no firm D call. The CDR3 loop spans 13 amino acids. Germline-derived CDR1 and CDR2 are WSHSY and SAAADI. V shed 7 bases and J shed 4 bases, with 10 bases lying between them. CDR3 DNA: TGCGCCAGCAAACAGACCCTCACCGGGGAGCTGTTTTTT. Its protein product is CASKQTLTGELFF.

The CDR3 DNA reads TGTGCCAGCAGCTTAGAACAGATATTTTATGAGCAGTACTTC. It is translated as CASSLEQIFYEQYF. V is TRBV7-2 and J is TRBJ2-7; the D is unclear. This CDR3 is 14 amino acids long. V lost 1 base to trimming and J lost 7 bases, with 14 bases between them. Germline V gene sequence: CDR1 SGHTA, CDR2 FQGNSA.

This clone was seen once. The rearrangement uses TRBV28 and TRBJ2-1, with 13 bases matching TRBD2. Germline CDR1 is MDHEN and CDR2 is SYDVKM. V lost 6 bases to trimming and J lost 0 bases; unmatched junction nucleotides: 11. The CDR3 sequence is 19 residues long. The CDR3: CASRGFGTSGMSSYNEQFF. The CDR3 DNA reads TGTGCCAGCAGAGGTTTCGGGACTAGCGGGATGAGCTCCTACAATGAGCAGTTCTTC.

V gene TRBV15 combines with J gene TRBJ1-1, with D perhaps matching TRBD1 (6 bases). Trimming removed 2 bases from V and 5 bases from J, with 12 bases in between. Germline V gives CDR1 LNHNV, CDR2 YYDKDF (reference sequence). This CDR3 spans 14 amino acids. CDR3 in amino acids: CATSRPGDTTEAFF. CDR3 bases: TGTGCCACCAGCAGACCCGGGGACACAACTGAAGCTTTCTTT.

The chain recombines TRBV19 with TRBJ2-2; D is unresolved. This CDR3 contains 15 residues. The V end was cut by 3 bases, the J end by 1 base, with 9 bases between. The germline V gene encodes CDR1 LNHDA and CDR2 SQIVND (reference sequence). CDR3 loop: CASSIPHWNTGELFF. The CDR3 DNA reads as TGTGCCAGTAGTATTCCCCACTGGAACACCGGGGAGCTGTTTTTT. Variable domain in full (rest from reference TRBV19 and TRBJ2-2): DGGITQSPKYLFRKEGQNVTLSCEQNLNHDAMYWYRQDPGQGLRLIYYSQIVNDFQKGDIAEGYSVSREKKESFPLTVTSAQKNPTAFYLCASSIPHWNTGELFFGEGSRLTVL.

The CDR3 sequence: CASSPVRQTNYGYTF. The CDR3 nucleotides are TGTGCCAGCTCACCAGTACGACAGACAAACTATGGCTACACCTTC. This sequence joins TRBV18 and TRBJ1-2; tentative D call: TRBD1 (5 bases). Germline assignment: CDR1 KGHSH and CDR2 LQKENI. There are 15 residues in the CDR3. V lost 2 bases, J lost 2 bases, and 12 bases lay in between.

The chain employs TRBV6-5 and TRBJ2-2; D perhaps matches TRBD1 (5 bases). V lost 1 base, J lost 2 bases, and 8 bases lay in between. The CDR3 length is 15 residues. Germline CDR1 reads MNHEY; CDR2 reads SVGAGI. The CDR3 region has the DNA TGTGCCAGCAGTTACTTCCAGGGAAACACCGGGGAGCTGTTTTTT. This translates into CASSYFQGNTGELFF.

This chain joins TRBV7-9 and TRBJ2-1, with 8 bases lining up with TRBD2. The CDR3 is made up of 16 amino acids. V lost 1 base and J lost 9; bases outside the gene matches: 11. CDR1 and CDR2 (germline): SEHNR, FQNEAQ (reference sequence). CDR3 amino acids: CASSLEAGGSSSEQFF. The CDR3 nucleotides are TGTGCCAGCAGCTTAGAGGCGGGAGGCTCTTCTTCTGAGCAGTTCTTC.

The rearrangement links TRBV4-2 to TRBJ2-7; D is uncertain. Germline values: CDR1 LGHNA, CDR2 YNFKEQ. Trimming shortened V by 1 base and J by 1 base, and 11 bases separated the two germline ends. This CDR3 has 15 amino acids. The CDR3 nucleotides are TGTGCCAGCAGCCAAGGTACAGACCTTTCCTACGAGCAGTACTTC. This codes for CASSQGTDLSYEQYF.

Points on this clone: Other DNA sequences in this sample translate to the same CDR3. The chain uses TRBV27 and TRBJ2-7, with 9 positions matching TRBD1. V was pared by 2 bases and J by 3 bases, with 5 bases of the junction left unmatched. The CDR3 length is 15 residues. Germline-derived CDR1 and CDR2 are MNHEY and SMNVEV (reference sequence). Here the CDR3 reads CASSLSGTGFYEQYF. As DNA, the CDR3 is TGTGCCAGCAGTTTAAGCGGGACAGGGTTCTACGAGCAGTACTTC.